The 8 T cell receptor beta chains below come from one sample, sequenced in a study of T-cell reconstitution after alpha-beta-depleted transplantation in children. Preparation of the TCRbeta library was carried out with unique molecular identifiers. TCRdb analysed the PCR reads with MiXCR anew, one entry per CDR3 protein. The table has fewer than 700,000 distinct CDR3 sequences, roughly 13% seen once. Here the sequenced sample was PBMCs, mostly from graft donor cells, taken 360 days after TCRalphabeta/CD19-depleted stem cell transplant. These receptor sequences come from a male patient between 10 and 17 years old who had a stem cell transplant for acute myeloid leukemia, so the T cells may come from the graft donor.

The chain couples TRBV12-3 or TRBV12-4 to TRBJ2-5; weak D call: TRBD2 (6 bases). CDR3 length: 15 amino acids. The V and J ends lost 1 base and 4 bases respectively, with 13 bases between them. The DNA for the CDR3 is TGTGCCAGCAGTTTAGAGGGAGGCTCTCGAGAGACCCAGTACTTC. Translating gives CASSLEGGSRETQYF.

This clonotype was found a few times. The chain uses TRBV10-3 and TRBJ2-3; 7 bases agree with TRBD1. This CDR3 has 17 amino acids. Germline-derived CDR1 and CDR2 are ENHRY and SYGVKD. Unmatched junction bases numbered 10, after V lost 4 bases and J lost 0 bases. CDR3 region: CAISGMTGTESTDTQYF. CDR3 sequence (DNA): TGTGCCATCAGTGGCATGACCGGGACAGAGAGCACAGATACGCAGTATTTT.

Only a few counts were recorded for this clonotype. This chain uses TRBV6-2 or TRBV6-3 with TRBJ1-6, with TRBD1 matching over 9 bases. CDR1 is MNHEY and CDR2 is SVGEGT in the germline V gene. This CDR3 spans 15 amino acids. The junction had 4 bases not matched to a gene; V was cut back by 4 bases and J by 6 bases. The CDR3 DNA follows: TGTGCCAGCAGTTCTACAGGGGGCGGTAATTCACCCCTCCACTTT. Translated: CASSSTGGGNSPLHF.

This clonotype has only a few counts. The CDR3 loop reads CATSSLNEQFF. Written as DNA, the CDR3 is TGTGCCACCAGCAGCCTCAATGAGCAGTTCTTC. The chain combines TRBV15 with TRBJ2-1, with D unclear. This CDR3 spans 11 amino acids. Germline V gene data show CDR1 as LNHNV and CDR2 as YYDKDF (reference sequence). Between the trimmed V and J ends, which lost 3 bases and 6 bases, there was a span of 3 bases.

This clonotype has a count of ten or more. The chain is built from TRBV28 and TRBJ2-1; 10 nucleotides agree with TRBD1. Trimming removed 5 bases from V and 7 bases from J; junction bases left unmatched: 11. The CDR3 runs to 16 residues. In germline, CDR1 is MDHEN, CDR2 SYDVKM. CDR3 protein: CASSGGTGVTKNEQFF. The CDR3, as DNA: TGTGCCAGCAGTGGGGGGACAGGGGTGACTAAAAATGAGCAGTTCTTC.

The table lists this clonotype with many counts. CDR3 loop: CASSQDEGYGELFF. For the CDR3, the DNA is TGCGCCAGCAGCCAAGATGAGGGTTATGGGGAGCTGTTTTTT. This chain connects TRBV4-3 to TRBJ2-2, with D perhaps matching TRBD2 (5 bases). V was trimmed by 0 bases and J by 8 bases, leaving 10 bases between them. CDR3 length: 14 amino acids. The germline V gene encodes CDR1 LGHNA and CDR2 YSLEER.

The chain employs TRBV13 and TRBJ2-3; D unresolved. This CDR3 has 17 residues. V lost 6 bases and J lost 2, with 21 bases in between. Germline CDR1 and CDR2: PRHDT and FYEKMQ (reference sequence). This CDR3 reads CASRAESLFSTTDTQYF. The CDR3 region has the DNA TGTGCCAGCAGGGCCGAGAGTCTGTTTTCCACCACAGATACGCAGTATTTT.

This clonotype was counted many times. This chain uses TRBV29-1 with TRBJ2-7, with 9 bases identical to TRBD1. The junction had 13 bases not matched to a gene; V was cut back by 5 bases and J by 2 bases. From germline, CDR1 is SQVTM and CDR2 ANQGSEA. The CDR3 has 16 amino acids. CDR3 DNA: TGCAGCGTTTTTCTACAGGGGGCGGGAGTAACCTACGAGCAGTACTTC. It is translated as CSVFLQGAGVTYEQYF.